This TCR beta chain was observed in a study of naive and memory T cell subsets. Broader study findings: In CD4 and CD8 cells, diversity dropped from naive through EMRA. TCR counts from RNA may reflect activation-linked expression changes. Naive repertoires, especially CD8, held a few larger clonotypes, possibly memory cells re-expressing CD45RA. TCR abundance followed a power law differing between naive and memory subsets.

The beta constant-region primer was an equimolar mix of two oligonucleotides covering TRBC1 and TRBC2. The ligated cDNA underwent four PCR rounds using SP2 and nested alpha and beta constant-region primers. TCRdb re-called the UMI-ligation and nested PCR reads with MiXCR, one entry per CDR3 protein. The sample consists of over 110,000 distinct CDR3 sequences, approximately 20% of them appearing once. This CDR3 is built from 18 residues. The germline CDR1 and CDR2 sequences are MDHEN and SYDVKM. V shed 3 bases, J shed 5 bases, and the junction held 13 bases outside the gene matches. A word on this clonotype: Its antigen is currently unknown.

The genes are TRBV28 and TRBJ2-1; 10 bases align to TRBD2. The TCR sequence derives from a human donor in good health. Source material: naive CD8+ T cells from blood. Here the CDR3 reads CASSFHPELAGRDNEQFF. Here the CDR3 DNA reads TGTGCCAGCAGTTTCCACCCCGAACTAGCGGGAAGAGACAATGAGCAGTTCTTC.